This T cell receptor beta chain came from a study of T cells in Graves' hyperthyroidism and ophthalmopathy. Overall study: Prior to any treatment, at the point of initial diagnosis, peripheral blood was collected. Study results and caveats: Before onset, by a median of around six months, the model predicted ophthalmopathy.

The CDR3 runs to 15 residues. J lost 7 bases, V lost 5 bases, and 11 bases had no gene match. Per the germline V gene, CDR1 is MDHEN and CDR2 is SYDVKM. TCR beta CDR3 regions were amplified from RNA transcripts. When the TCR CDR3 underwent first-round RT-PCR, the HTBI primer set was used. One entry per CDR3 protein results from TCRdb running MiXCR on the multiplex PCR reads. The sample holds about 500,000 distinct CDR3 sequences, about 16% seen once. This clonotype was counted many times. What it binds is unknown. The sample was blood. The chain has TRBV28 and TRBJ2-5; 9 bases are shared with TRBD1. The source of this sequence is a woman in her twenties or thirties with Graves' ophthalmopathy. In nucleotides, the CDR3 is TGTGCCAGCAGTGAAACGACAGGGGGGCTAGGGACCCAGTACTTC. Translation gives CASSETTGGLGTQYF.